These 27 T cell receptor beta chains were sequenced from one sample in a study of cytomegalovirus exposure and HLA in healthy donors. Profiled with immunoSEQ multiplex PCR; TCRdb holds only in-frame clones, not every one. The table has about 120,000 clones, 95% to 96% seen once; the top ten hold 1.7%. The material sequenced was PBMCs. These receptor sequences come from a man between 18 and 29 years old in good health and CMV-seronegative.

The chain carries TRBV11-3 and TRBJ1-5, with TRBD1 matching 9 bases. V was clipped by 5 bases and J by 2 bases; unmatched bases: 4. The CDR3 length is 15 residues. Germline assignment: CDR1 SGHNT and CDR2 YENEEA. CDR3 in amino acids: CASSKGQGGNQPQHF. DNA of the CDR3: TGTGCCAGCAGCAAGGGACAGGGCGGCAATCAGCCCCAGCATTTT.

This sequence joins TRBV6-6 and TRBJ2-7; 7 bases are a match to TRBD2. The CDR3 is 14 amino acids. The V gene end was trimmed by 4 bases and the J gene end by 4 bases; junction bases not matched to a gene: 7. Germline CDR1 is MNHNY and CDR2 is SVGAGI (reference sequence). The CDR3 loop is CASSSRTRRYEQYF. The CDR3 DNA reads as TGTGCCAGCAGTTCACGGACTAGACGGTACGAGCAGTACTTC.

For this clone: Other nucleotide sequences from this sample produce the same CDR3. The V call is TRBV15, the J call TRBJ1-3; weak D call: TRBD1 (5 bases). The length of the CDR3 is 15 residues. Germline V gene data show CDR1 as LNHNV and CDR2 as YYDKDF (reference sequence). V lost 1 base and J 0 bases, leaving 7 bases between the germline ends. CDR3 loop: CATSRGGGSGNTIYF. CDR3 DNA: TGTGCCACCAGCAGAGGGGGGGGCTCTGGAAACACCATATATTTT. The whole variable domain, remainder taken from reference TRBV15 and TRBJ1-3, is DAMVIQNPRYQVTQFGKPVTLSCSQTLNHNVMYWYQQKSSQAPKLLFHYYDKDFNNEADTPDNFQSRRPNTSFCFLDIRSPGLGDTAMYLCATSRGGGSGNTIYFGEGSWLTVV.

A single count supports this clone. The V call is TRBV19, the J call TRBJ2-1, with D possibly being TRBD2 (5 bases). CDR1 and CDR2 (germline): LNHDA, SQIVND (reference sequence). V lost 8 bases, J lost 3 bases, and 14 bases lay in between. The CDR3 length is 14 residues. CDR3 sequence (DNA): TGTGCCAGTGCTGAGAGCGGTTACTACAATGAGCAGTTCTTC. Translation: CASAESGYYNEQFF.

The chain recombines TRBV6-5 with TRBJ1-3, with a weak D call TRBD1 (5 bases). With 4 bases removed from V and 8 bases from J, the gap between germline ends came to 12 bases. CDR1 is MNHEY and CDR2 is SVGAGI in the germline V gene. This CDR3 is 13 amino acids long. The CDR3 is CASSSSRGYTIYF. DNA for the CDR3: TGTGCCAGCAGTTCTTCTAGGGGTTACACCATATATTTT.

The chain has TRBV6-5 and TRBJ2-1; 10 nucleotides line up with TRBD2. CDR3 length: 16 amino acids. V dropped 0 bases and J dropped 6; count of bases not matched to a gene: 5. Germline CDR1 MNHEY, CDR2 SVGAGI. CDR3: CASSYSLAGDVNEQFF. The CDR3 nucleotides read TGTGCCAGCAGTTACTCGCTAGCGGGAGATGTCAATGAGCAGTTCTTC.

The V and J genes are TRBV7-3 and TRBJ2-3; 7 nucleotides agree with TRBD2. Losses at the gene ends were 1 base for V and 2 bases for J; bases not matched to a gene: 0. CDR1 is SGHTA, CDR2 FQGTGA, per germline. CDR3 length: 14 amino acids. The CDR3 is CASSLRDYTDTQYF. CDR3 DNA: TGTGCCAGCAGCTTAAGGGACTACACAGATACGCAGTATTTT.

The chain uses TRBV18 and TRBJ2-3; 9 bases match TRBD1. CDR3 size: 15 residues. The V gene's germline CDR1 is KGHSH and CDR2 LQKENI. V was clipped by 0 bases and J by 5 bases; unmatched bases: 3. The CDR3 nucleotides read TGTGCCAGCTCACCACCACAGGGGGCCGGAGATACGCAGTATTTT. This gives the protein CASSPPQGAGDTQYF.

V usage is TRBV28 and J usage is TRBJ2-5; weak D call: TRBD1 (5 bases). Germline loops: CDR1 MDHEN, CDR2 SYDVKM. V lost 6 bases and J 2 bases, leaving 13 bases between the germline ends. The CDR3 has 14 amino acids. CDR3 bases: TGTGCCAGCAGGGGGCCGGCCCCGCAAGAGACCCAGTACTTC. Translating it yields CASRGPAPQETQYF.

The chain carries TRBV28 and TRBJ2-5; 7 bases are shared with TRBD1. Germline CDR1 reads MDHEN; CDR2 reads SYDVKM. The J segment lost 4 bases and the V segment lost 10 bases, leaving 15 bases of the junction unmatched. The CDR3 is made up of 15 amino acids. The CDR3 sequence: CATVGFAGGGETQYF. In nucleotides, the CDR3 is TGTGCCACGGTCGGATTTGCAGGGGGTGGAGAGACCCAGTACTTC. Supplemented by reference TRBV28 and TRBJ2-5, the full variable domain reads DVKVTQSSRYLVKRTGEKVFLECVQDMDHENMFWYRQDPGLGLRLIYFSYDVKMKEKGDIPEGYSVSREKKERFSLILESASTNQTSMYLCATVGFAGGGETQYFGPGTRLLVL.

The chain recombines TRBV7-9 with TRBJ1-2, with 7 nucleotides matching TRBD1. The V and J ends lost 3 bases and 6 bases, in that order; junction bases with no gene match: 10. The CDR3 is made up of 15 amino acids. Germline-derived CDR1 and CDR2 are SEHNR and FQNEAQ (reference sequence). CDR3 in amino acids: CASSFVDRAEDGYTF. DNA for the CDR3: TGTGCCAGCAGCTTCGTCGACAGGGCGGAAGATGGCTACACCTTC. Combining the CDR3 with reference TRBV7-9 and TRBJ1-2 gives the whole variable domain DTGVSQNPRHKITKRGQNVTFRCDPISEHNRLYWYRQTLGQGPEFLTYFQNEAQLEKSRLLSDRFSAERPKGSFSTLEIQRTEQGDSAMYLCASSFVDRAEDGYTFGSGTRLTVV.

Details on this clone: At one of its ends the junction is not consistent with the germline gene, which may arise from a read error. The chain has TRBV7-7 and TRBJ2-5; D is ambiguous. CDR1 SSHAT and CDR2 FNYEAQ come from the germline V gene (reference sequence). CDR3 length: 13 amino acids. In DNA form, the CDR3 reads TGTGCTAGCAGCTTATATAGCCAAGAGACCCAGTACTTC. Protein sequence: CASSLYSQETQYF.

The genes are TRBV10-3 and TRBJ2-5; D is perhaps TRBD2 (7 bases). The V and J ends lost 4 bases and 4 bases respectively, with 16 bases between them. Germline values: CDR1 ENHRY, CDR2 SYGVKD. The CDR3 contains 15 residues. The CDR3 coding sequence is TGTGCCATCAGTGGTTTTAAGGGGGAGGGAGAGACCCAGTACTTC. Amino acid sequence: CAISGFKGEGETQYF.

There are a few counts of this clone. V is TRBV6-5 and J is TRBJ1-1; D gene unclear. Germline CDR1 MNHEY, CDR2 SVGAGI. The CDR3 has 16 residues. Trimming shortened V by 4 bases and J by 0 bases, and 15 bases separated the two germline ends. CDR3 DNA sequence: TGTGCCAGCAGTTCCCTACCGAGAAGCATGAACACTGAAGCTTTCTTT. This sequence encodes CASSSLPRSMNTEAFF.

This clone was detected only once. The J gene is TRBJ1-1, the V gene TRBV11-3; D may be TRBD1 (5 bases). CDR1 SGHNT and CDR2 YENEEA come from the germline V gene. Trimming took off 7 bases at V and 4 bases at J, with 13 bases between the two ends. This CDR3 has 13 residues. This chain's CDR3 is CASTGVGLTEAFF. CDR3 bases: TGTGCCAGCACCGGTGTGGGGCTCACTGAAGCTTTCTTT.

The rearrangement joins TRBV30 to TRBJ1-4; D not resolved. The V gene's germline CDR1 is GTSNPN and CDR2 SVGIG (reference sequence). V was cut by 2 bases and J by 6 bases, with 16 bases left in between. This CDR3 has 15 amino acids. The CDR3 protein is CAWSRKGGMDEKLFF. The CDR3, as DNA: TGTGCCTGGAGTAGGAAGGGAGGAATGGATGAAAAACTGTTTTTT.

The chain couples TRBV4-3 to TRBJ2-1, with D possibly matching TRBD1 (6 bases). The germline CDR1 and CDR2 sequences are LGHNA and YSLEER. V was cut by 0 bases and J by 7 bases, with 16 bases left in between. CDR3 length: 16 residues. In DNA form, the CDR3 reads TGCGCCAGCAGCCAAGATAGGGGGACCACCGGGAATGAGCAGTTCTTC. This codes for CASSQDRGTTGNEQFF.

This chain uses TRBV19 with TRBJ1-5; 9 positions match TRBD1. The CDR3 totals 16 residues. With V trimmed by 5 bases and J by 1 base, 6 bases remained unmatched. CDR1 and CDR2 (germline): LNHDA, SQIVND (reference sequence). The CDR3 sequence: CASSGVTGGSNQPQHF. DNA of the CDR3: TGTGCCAGTAGTGGTGTGACAGGGGGGAGCAATCAGCCCCAGCATTTT.

This clone occurred a few times. The chain combines TRBV6-4 with TRBJ2-3; 11 bases are a match to TRBD2. The CDR3 totals 15 residues. The V gene end was trimmed by 3 bases and the J gene end by 2 bases; junction bases not matched to a gene: 1. Germline V CDR1 and CDR2: MRHNA, SNTAGT. CDR3 nucleotides: TGTGCCAGCAGTGATAGCGGGAGGGCCACAGATACGCAGTATTTT. Translation: CASSDSGRATDTQYF.

The V and J genes are TRBV6-5 and TRBJ2-1, with TRBD2 matching 14 bases. CDR3 length equals 15 residues. Germline V CDR1 and CDR2: MNHEY, SVGAGI. The trim removed 6 bases at V and 9 bases at J, leaving 7 bases unmatched. The CDR3 loop reads CASSLGLAGVGEQFF. CDR3 sequence (DNA): TGTGCCAGCAGCTTGGGACTAGCGGGAGTTGGTGAGCAGTTCTTC.

CDR3 protein: CASSFKGSAKGQETQYF. The CDR3 coding sequence is TGTGCCAGCAGCTTCAAGGGTAGTGCTAAGGGGCAAGAGACCCAGTACTTC. This chain joins TRBV5-6 and TRBJ2-5, with TRBD1 as a possible D gene (5 bases). Germline values: CDR1 SGHDT, CDR2 YYEEEE. The V gene lost 2 bases and the J gene lost 2 bases, with 19 bases spanning the gap. This CDR3 region has 17 residues. The whole variable domain, filled in from reference TRBV5-6 and TRBJ2-5, reads DAGVTQSPTHLIKTRGQQVTLRCSPKSGHDTVSWYQQALGQGPQFIFQYYEEEERQRGNFPDRFSGHQFPNYSSELNVNALLLGDSALYLCASSFKGSAKGQETQYFGPGTRLLVL.

The J gene is TRBJ2-1, the V gene TRBV27; the D gene is possibly TRBD2 (5 bases). The germline CDR1 and CDR2 sequences are MNHEY and SMNVEV (reference sequence). The CDR3 loop spans 15 amino acids. Trimming shortened V by 4 bases and J by 6 bases, and 16 bases separated the two germline ends. CDR3 in amino acids: CASSSADSLVNEQFF. The CDR3 DNA reads as TGTGCCAGCAGTTCTGCGGACTCCCTGGTCAATGAGCAGTTCTTC.

The rearrangement uses TRBV18 and TRBJ2-1, with D hard to call. V dropped 2 bases and J dropped 6 bases, with 8 bases sitting between them. The CDR3 consists of 13 residues. Germline V CDR1 and CDR2: KGHSH, LQKENI. CDR3 in amino acids: CASSPNPGNEQFF. CDR3 coding DNA: TGTGCCAGCTCACCAAATCCGGGCAATGAGCAGTTCTTC.

The chain joins TRBV30 to TRBJ1-5; TRBD1 aligns across 10 bases. V gave up 1 base and J gave up 6 bases; unmatched junction bases: 6. Per germline, CDR1 GTSNPN and CDR2 SVGIG (reference sequence). The CDR3 contains 15 residues. The CDR3 here is CAWSDETGGVQPQHF. The CDR3 nucleotides read TGTGCCTGGAGTGACGAGACAGGGGGCGTTCAGCCCCAGCATTTT.

This chain joins TRBV28 and TRBJ1-1; 7 bases match TRBD1. The CDR3 totals 14 residues. Germline CDR1 reads MDHEN; CDR2 reads SYDVKM. Trimming took 6 bases from V and 1 from J; bases not matched to a gene: 5. CDR3 nucleotides: TGTGCCAGCAGCCTGCGGGACAGGAACACTGAAGCTTTCTTT. Protein: CASSLRDRNTEAFF.

This chain joins TRBV27 and TRBJ2-1; 7 positions agree with TRBD2. V shed 5 bases and J 4 bases; nucleotides not matched to a gene: 11. Germline V lookup: CDR1 MNHEY, CDR2 SMNVEV (reference sequence). This CDR3 is built from 16 residues. Here the CDR3 DNA reads TGTGCCAGCAGTCTCTCTAGCGGCAGGACGTACAATGAGCAGTTCTTC. Translating gives CASSLSSGRTYNEQFF.

CDR3 DNA sequence: TGTGCCAGCTCACCACTAGCGGGAGACTCGATTGAGCAGTTCTTC. It specifies CASSPLAGDSIEQFF. This chain links TRBV18 with TRBJ2-1; 9 nucleotides match TRBD2. With 1 base clipped from V and 9 bases from J, the junction kept 7 bases outside the gene matches. Germline V gene sequence: CDR1 KGHSH, CDR2 LQKENI. The length of the CDR3 is 15 residues.